Listed below are T cell receptor beta chains from one sample, sequenced in a study of blood T cell repertoires in COVID-19. Generated by immunoSEQ multiplex PCR, the TCRdb table keeps only in-frame clones and is missing some. The table lists roughly 120,000 clones, more than 75% of them singletons. Sample: peripheral blood. These receptor sequences come from a man between 60 and 75 years old with COVID-19, enrolled during active disease. Each CDR3 is given with its conserved first and last residue. D genes are given only for firm matches. Size tells how often a clone was seen (once, few, many) or the class of an expanded clone, and some rows leave it out.

D: TRBD1
J: TRBJ2-7
V: TRBV6-1
size: once
DNA: TGTGCCAGCAGTGAAGGAGGGACAGGGCGCTACGAGCAGTACTTC
CDR3: CASSEGGTGRYEQYF

D: NA
J: TRBJ1-6
V: TRBV18
size: NA
DNA: TGTGCCAGCTCACCCCGGACAGATTCACCCCTCCACTTT
CDR3: CASSPRTDSPLHF

D: TRBD1
J: TRBJ1-2
V: TRBV30
size: NA
DNA: TGTGCCTGGGTCAGGGGGGACTATGGCTACACCTTC
CDR3: CAWVRGDYGYTF

D: TRBD1
J: TRBJ2-1
V: TRBV6-5
size: NA
DNA: TGTGCCAGCAGTTACAGGGGGCCGAACCTCTACAATGAGCAGTTCTTC
CDR3: CASSYRGPNLYNEQFF

D: NA
J: TRBJ1-2
V: TRBV24-1
size: NA
DNA: TGTGCCACCAGTGATTCCGGCGGGAATTATGGCTACACCTTC
CDR3: CATSDSGGNYGYTF

D: NA
J: TRBJ2-2
V: TRBV5-1
size: NA
DNA: TGCGCCAGCAGCTTGGTCCCTTACACCGGGGAGCTGTTTTTT
CDR3: CASSLVPYTGELFF

D: NA
J: TRBJ1-5
V: TRBV6-6
size: NA
DNA: TGTGCCAGCAGTGGGCAGGGTAGCAATCAGCCCCAGCATTTT
CDR3: CASSGQGSNQPQHF

D: TRBD1
J: TRBJ2-1
V: TRBV29-1
size: NA
DNA: TGCAGCGTTGATAGGACAGGGGCGTACAATGAGCAGTTCTTC
CDR3: CSVDRTGAYNEQFF

D: NA
J: TRBJ1-6
V: TRBV5-6
size: few
DNA: TGTGCCAGCAGTTTGGACCCTAGCACTTATTCACCCCTCCACTTT
CDR3: CASSLDPSTYSPLHF

D: TRBD1
J: TRBJ2-2
V: TRBV19
size: NA
DNA: TGTGCCACAAATGACAGGGCTTCGAACACCGGGGAGCTGTTTTTT
CDR3: CATNDRASNTGELFF

D: TRBD2
J: TRBJ2-2
V: TRBV5-1
size: NA
DNA: TGCGCCAGCAGCTCGACTAGCGGGAGTTCCAGGGGGGAGCTGTTTTTT
CDR3: CASSSTSGSSRGELFF

D: NA
J: TRBJ2-7
V: TRBV5-1
size: NA
DNA: TGCGCCAGCAGCTTGAGGACAGTCTCCTACGAGCAGTACTTC
CDR3: CASSLRTVSYEQYF

D: NA
J: TRBJ1-5
V: TRBV18
size: NA
DNA: TGTGCCAGCTCACCACGACAGGATAGCAATCAGCCCCAGCATTTT
CDR3: CASSPRQDSNQPQHF

D: NA
J: TRBJ2-7
V: TRBV18
size: NA
DNA: TGTGCCAGCTCACTCAGGGTAGACTCCTACGAGCAGTACTTC
CDR3: CASSLRVDSYEQYF

D: NA
J: TRBJ1-2
V: TRBV12-3/TRBV12-4
size: once
DNA: TGTGCCAGCAGTTCGACGGGCTATGGCTACACCTTC
CDR3: CASSSTGYGYTF

D: NA
J: TRBJ1-1
V: TRBV6-1
size: NA
DNA: TGTGCCAGCAGTTTCCAGGGACATTCGAACACTGAAGCTTTCTTT
CDR3: CASSFQGHSNTEAFF

D: NA
J: TRBJ2-2
V: TRBV6-2/TRBV6-3
size: NA
DNA: TGTGCCAGCAGTTACTCGAACGGACTCGCTAACACCGGGGAGCTGTTTTTT
CDR3: CASSYSNGLANTGELFF

D: TRBD1
J: TRBJ2-7
V: TRBV6-5
size: NA
DNA: TGTGCCAGCACCGTCCGGGACAGGAGCTCCTACGAGCAGTACTTC
CDR3: CASTVRDRSSYEQYF

D: TRBD2
J: TRBJ2-7
V: TRBV11-2
size: NA
DNA: TGTGCCAGCAGCTTAATAGCGGGAGCTAGATACGAGCAGTACTTC
CDR3: CASSLIAGARYEQYF

D: NA
J: TRBJ1-6
V: TRBV29-1
size: NA
DNA: TGCAGCGTAGCGGAGGATAATTCACCCCTCCACTTT
CDR3: CSVAEDNSPLHF

D: TRBD2
J: TRBJ2-1
V: TRBV25-1
size: NA
DNA: TGTGCCAGCAGTGATTCTGGGACTAGCGGTGACAATGAGCAGTTCTTC
CDR3: CASSDSGTSGDNEQFF

D: TRBD2
J: TRBJ2-1
V: TRBV7-2
size: NA
DNA: TGTGCCAGCAGCTCCTTCCCCCGACTAGCGAGACCCTACAATGAGCAGTTCTTC
CDR3: CASSSFPRLARPYNEQFF

D: NA
J: TRBJ1-1
V: TRBV5-1
size: once
DNA: TGCGCCAGCAGCCGGACAGAGTCCAGCACTGAAGCTTTCTTT
CDR3: CASSRTESSTEAFF

D: TRBD2
J: TRBJ2-1
V: TRBV29-1
size: NA
DNA: TGCAGCGTTGAAGAGGGGACTAGCACCTACAATGAGCAGTTCTTC
CDR3: CSVEEGTSTYNEQFF

D: TRBD1
J: TRBJ2-7
V: TRBV29-1
size: few
DNA: TGCAGCGTTGGACAGGGGGCGGAGCAGCAGTACTTC
CDR3: CSVGQGAEQQYF

D: TRBD1
J: TRBJ2-1
V: TRBV10-1
size: NA
DNA: TGCGCCAGCAGTGAGTCTGGGGACAGGGTATACAATGAGCAGTTCTTC
CDR3: CASSESGDRVYNEQFF

D: NA
J: TRBJ2-7
V: TRBV24-1
size: NA
DNA: TGTGCCACCAGTGGCCCTAGGGGGGGCTCCTACGAGCAGTACTTC
CDR3: CATSGPRGGSYEQYF

D: NA
J: TRBJ2-7
V: TRBV27
size: NA
DNA: TGTGCCAGCAGTCTCGGACAGAGCTACGAGCAGTACTTC
CDR3: CASSLGQSYEQYF

D: TRBD2
J: TRBJ2-3
V: TRBV27
size: NA
DNA: TGTGCCAGCAGTTCTACCTTAGCGGGATCTAGCACAGATACGCAGTATTTT
CDR3: CASSSTLAGSSTDTQYF

D: NA
J: TRBJ2-7
V: TRBV12-3/TRBV12-4
size: once
DNA: TGTGCCAGCAGTTTTGGGCAGGGGTTAGAGCAGTACTTC
CDR3: CASSFGQGLEQYF

D: TRBD1
J: TRBJ2-7
V: TRBV29-1
size: NA
DNA: TGCAGCGCCAGTATCTCCGGGACAGGGTACGACGAGCAGTACTTC
CDR3: CSASISGTGYDEQYF

D: TRBD1
J: TRBJ2-3
V: TRBV7-7
size: once
DNA: TGTGCTAGCAGCTTGACAGGGGGCGAGAGAGATACGCAGTATTTT
CDR3: CASSLTGGERDTQYF

D: TRBD2
J: TRBJ2-7
V: TRBV9
size: NA
DNA: TGTGCCAGCAGCGTCGGGACTAGCGGGAGCTACGAGCAGTACTTC
CDR3: CASSVGTSGSYEQYF

D: TRBD1
J: TRBJ2-7
V: TRBV4-1
size: NA
DNA: TGCGCCAGCAGCCGGGGGATTCCGACAGGGGTCTCCTACGAGCAGTACTTC
CDR3: CASSRGIPTGVSYEQYF

D: TRBD1
J: TRBJ1-1
V: TRBV14
size: NA
DNA: TGTGCCAGCAGCCTACTACAGGGGGTCACTGAAGCTTTCTTT
CDR3: CASSLLQGVTEAFF

D: TRBD2
J: TRBJ2-3
V: TRBV6-4
size: NA
DNA: TGTGCCAGCAGCCGACTAGCGGGGGCCACAGATACGCAGTATTTT
CDR3: CASSRLAGATDTQYF

D: NA
J: TRBJ2-5
V: TRBV20-1
size: NA
DNA: TGCAGTGCTAGTAGGGGACAATGGGAGACCCAGTACTTC
CDR3: CSASRGQWETQYF

D: NA
J: TRBJ1-1
V: TRBV19
size: NA
DNA: TGTGCCGGAAGGGGCGGAGGGACTGAAGCTTTCTTT
CDR3: CAGRGGGTEAFF

D: TRBD1
J: TRBJ2-7
V: TRBV11-2
size: NA
DNA: TGTGCCAGCAGCTCCGGACAGGGGTGGGCCTACGAGCAGTACTTC
CDR3: CASSSGQGWAYEQYF

D: TRBD1
J: TRBJ1-1
V: TRBV4-3
size: NA
DNA: TGCGCCAGCAGCCAAGATGGGACAGGGATTAAAGGCACTGAAGCTTTCTTT
CDR3: CASSQDGTGIKGTEAFF

D: NA
J: TRBJ1-5
V: TRBV3-1/TRBV3-2
size: NA
DNA: TGTGCCAGCAGCCTGGGGGGGCCAGGCAATCAGCCCCAGCATTTT
CDR3: CASSLGGPGNQPQHF

D: NA
J: TRBJ1-1
V: TRBV30
size: once
DNA: TGTGCCTGGAGTGTACAGAACCTGAGGAACACTGAAGCTTTCTTT
CDR3: CAWSVQNLRNTEAFF

D: NA
J: TRBJ2-7
V: TRBV7-9
size: many
DNA: TGTGCCAGCAGCGCAGACTACCTCGAGCAGTACTTC
CDR3: CASSADYLEQYF

D: TRBD1
J: TRBJ1-1
V: TRBV2
size: NA
DNA: TGTGCCAGCTCGCGGACAGGGCTGGATGCTTTCTTT
CDR3: CASSRTGLDAFF

D: TRBD1
J: TRBJ1-6
V: TRBV10-3
size: NA
DNA: TGTGCCATCAGAGCTACCGGGACAGGGAATTCACCCCTCCACTTT
CDR3: CAIRATGTGNSPLHF

D: TRBD1
J: TRBJ1-1
V: TRBV24-1
size: NA
DNA: TGTGCCACCAGTGATGGGACAGGTAGGAACACTGAAGCTTTCTTT
CDR3: CATSDGTGRNTEAFF

D: NA
J: TRBJ2-7
V: TRBV7-9
size: NA
DNA: TGTGCCAGCAGCTTAGACAGGGCCGAAACTGGCGAGCAGTACTTC
CDR3: CASSLDRAETGEQYF

D: NA
J: TRBJ2-3
V: TRBV30
size: NA
DNA: TGTGCCTGGAGTTTGAGCGGTATTAGCACAGATACGCAGTATTTT
CDR3: CAWSLSGISTDTQYF

D: NA
J: TRBJ2-4
V: TRBV3-1/TRBV3-2
size: NA
DNA: TGTGCCAGCAGCCAATCACTAGCCAAAAACATTCAGTACTTC
CDR3: CASSQSLAKNIQYF

D: TRBD2
J: TRBJ2-3
V: TRBV10-3
size: NA
DNA: TGTGCCATCAGGCCACTAGCGGCATCAGATACGCAGTATTTT
CDR3: CAIRPLAASDTQYF

D: NA
J: TRBJ1-3
V: TRBV19
size: NA
DNA: TGTGCCAGTAGTATCCGGGGTGGAAACACCATATATTTT
CDR3: CASSIRGGNTIYF

D: TRBD2
J: TRBJ2-1
V: TRBV14
size: NA
DNA: TGTGCCAGCAGCGTGGGTAGCGGGAGTTTTAATGAGCAGTTCTTC
CDR3: CASSVGSGSFNEQFF